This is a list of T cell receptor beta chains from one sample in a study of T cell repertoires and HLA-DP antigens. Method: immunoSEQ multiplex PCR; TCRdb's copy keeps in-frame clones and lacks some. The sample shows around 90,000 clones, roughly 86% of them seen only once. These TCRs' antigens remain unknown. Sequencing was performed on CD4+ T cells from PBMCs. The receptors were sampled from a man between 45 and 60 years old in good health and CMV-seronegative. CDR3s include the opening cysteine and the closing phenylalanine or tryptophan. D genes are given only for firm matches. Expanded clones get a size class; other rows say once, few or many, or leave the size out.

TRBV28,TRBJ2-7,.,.,TGTGCCAGCAGTTTGCGGGCGTACGAGCAGTACTTC,CASSLRAYEQYF
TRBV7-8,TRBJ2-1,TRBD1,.,TGTGCCAGCGGGGACAGCGTAATGTACAATGAGCAGTTCTTC,CASGDSVMYNEQFF
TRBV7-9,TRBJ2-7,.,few,TGTGCCAGCAGCTTGGTGGGGGGACCTTCCTACGAGCAGTACTTC,CASSLVGGPSYEQYF
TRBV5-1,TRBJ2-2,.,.,TGCGCCAGCAGCTTCGGGGATACCGGGGAGCTGTTTTTT,CASSFGDTGELFF
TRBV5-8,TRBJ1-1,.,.,TGTGCCAGCAGCATATACACTGAAGCTTTCTTT,CASSIYTEAFF
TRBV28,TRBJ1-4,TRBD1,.,TGTGCCAGCAGTTCCTCGACAGGGACGCTTTTT,CASSSSTGTLF
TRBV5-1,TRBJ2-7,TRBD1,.,TGCGCCAGCAGCTTGGGTGGACAGGGAACCCTTTACGAGCAGTACTTC,CASSLGGQGTLYEQYF
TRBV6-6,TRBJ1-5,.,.,TGTGCCAGCACCCCCTCCGACGGGCTGACACGGCAGCCCCAGCATTTT,CASTPSDGLTRQPQHF
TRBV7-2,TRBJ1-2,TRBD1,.,TGTGCCAGCAGCGGAGGACCGGGACAGCTGGACGGCTACACCTTC,CASSGGPGQLDGYTF
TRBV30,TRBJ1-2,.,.,TGTGCCTGGACCTATTCTAACTATGGCTACACCTTC,CAWTYSNYGYTF
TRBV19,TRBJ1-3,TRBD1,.,TGTGCCAGTAGTATTCGTGACAGGGGCAACACCATATATTTT,CASSIRDRGNTIYF
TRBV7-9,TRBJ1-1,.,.,TGTGCCAGCAGCGGACAAGTGAACACTGAAGCTTTCTTT,CASSGQVNTEAFF
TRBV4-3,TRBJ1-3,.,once,TGCGCCAGCAGCCAAGATCTCTACAGCGAGGAAAACACCATATATTTT,CASSQDLYSEENTIYF
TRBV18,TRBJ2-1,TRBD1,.,TGTGCCAGCTCACCCCAAACAGGGGGCAGTGAGCAGTTCTTC,CASSPQTGGSEQFF
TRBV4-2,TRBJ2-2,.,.,TGTGCCAGCAGCCAAGATGGTGGGCGAGACGGGGAGCTGTTTTTT,CASSQDGGRDGELFF
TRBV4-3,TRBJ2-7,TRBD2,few,TGCGCCAGCAGCCTCGGCGGGGGGGGATACGAGCAGTACTTC,CASSLGGGGYEQYF
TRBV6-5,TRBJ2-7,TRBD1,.,TGTGCCACCAGTTATGGGGACAGGGGTCACGAGCAGTACTTC,CATSYGDRGHEQYF
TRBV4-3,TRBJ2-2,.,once,TGCGCCAGCAGGCGGACAGTCAACACCGGGGAGCTGTTTTTT,CASRRTVNTGELFF
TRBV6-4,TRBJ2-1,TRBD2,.,TGTGCCAGCAGTGACTACCCGCTTGGAGTAGCGGGGGCAAACAATGAGCAGTTCTTC,CASSDYPLGVAGANNEQFF
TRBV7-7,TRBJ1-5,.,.,TGTGCTAGCAGCTTAAACACAGGGAGAGAGGGGGACGGCAATCAGCCCCAGCATTTT,CASSLNTGREGDGNQPQHF
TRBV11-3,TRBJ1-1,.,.,TGTGCCAGCAGCTCGACGTTGGCAGGAGAAGCTTTCTTT,CASSSTLAGEAFF
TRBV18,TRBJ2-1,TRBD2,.,TGTGCCAGCTCACTTAGCGGGGGGGCCCTACGTGAGCAGTTCTTC,CASSLSGGALREQFF
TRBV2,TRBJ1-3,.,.,TGTGTCAGCAGTGGGCCTGACGGAAACACCATATATTTT,CVSSGPDGNTIYF
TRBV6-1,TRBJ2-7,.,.,TGTGCCAGCAGTGAAGCTGTTTTGGGTTTAGGGAACGAGCAGTACTTC,CASSEAVLGLGNEQYF